The clone carrying this T cell receptor beta chain was seen a single time. What it recognizes is unknown. TCRdb redid the calling of the RT-PCR reads with MiXCR, one entry per CDR3 protein. The table includes hundreds of thousands of distinct CDR3 sequences, around 20% detected once. This record belongs to a study of response to subunit inactivated influenza vaccine. Notes on the study in general: There was a suggestion from the authors that each seasonal influenza vaccination recruits few new T cells.

The V gene lost 4 bases and the J gene lost 8 bases, with 21 bases spanning the gap. CDR3 length equals 15 residues. Germline lookup yields CDR1 SGHVS and CDR2 FQNEAQ. The sequences come from PBMCs from blood, collected approximately 5 days after vaccination. The origin of this receptor is a man over 45 who received an inactivated influenza vaccine. V gene TRBV7-8 combines with J gene TRBJ2-7; possible D gene TRBD2, 5 bases. The CDR3 spells CASSSNEAEDPQQYF. CDR3 nucleotides: TGTGCCAGCAGCTCCAATGAGGCGGAGGATCCCCAGCAGTACTTC. Using reference TRBV7-8 and TRBJ2-7 for the parts outside the CDR3, the full variable domain is GAGVSQSPRYKVAKRGQDVALRCDPISGHVSLFWYQQALGQGPEFLTYFQNEAQLDKSGLPSDRFFAERPEGSVSTLKIQRTQQEDSAVYLCASSSNEAEDPQQYFGPGTRLTVT.